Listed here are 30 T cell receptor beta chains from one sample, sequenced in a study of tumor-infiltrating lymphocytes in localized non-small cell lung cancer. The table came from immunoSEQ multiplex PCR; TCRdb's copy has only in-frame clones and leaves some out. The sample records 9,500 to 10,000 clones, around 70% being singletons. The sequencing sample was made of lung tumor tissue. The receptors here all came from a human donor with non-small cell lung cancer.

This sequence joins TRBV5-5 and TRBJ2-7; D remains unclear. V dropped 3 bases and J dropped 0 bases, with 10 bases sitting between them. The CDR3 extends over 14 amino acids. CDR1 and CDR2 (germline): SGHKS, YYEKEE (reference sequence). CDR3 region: CASSYRADSYEQYF. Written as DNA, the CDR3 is TGTGCCAGCAGCTACCGGGCAGACTCCTACGAGCAGTACTTC.

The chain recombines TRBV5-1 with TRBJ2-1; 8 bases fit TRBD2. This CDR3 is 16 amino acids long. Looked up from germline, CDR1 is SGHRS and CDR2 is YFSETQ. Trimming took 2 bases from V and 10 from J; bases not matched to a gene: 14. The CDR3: CASSLGGGPTYGEQFF. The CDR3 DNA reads TGCGCCAGCAGCTTAGGCGGGGGGCCTACCTATGGGGAGCAGTTCTTC.

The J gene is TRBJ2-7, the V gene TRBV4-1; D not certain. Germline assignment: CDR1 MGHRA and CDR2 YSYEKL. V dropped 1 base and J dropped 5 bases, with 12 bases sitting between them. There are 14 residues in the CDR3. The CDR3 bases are TGCGCCAGCAGCCAAGGTGACACCCGGGACGAGCAGTACTTC. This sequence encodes CASSQGDTRDEQYF.

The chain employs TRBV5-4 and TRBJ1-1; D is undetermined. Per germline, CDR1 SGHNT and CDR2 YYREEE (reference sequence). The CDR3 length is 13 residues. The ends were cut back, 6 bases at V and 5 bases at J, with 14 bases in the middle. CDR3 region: CASTRQDGTEAFF. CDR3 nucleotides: TGTGCCAGCACTCGGCAGGACGGGACTGAAGCTTTCTTT.

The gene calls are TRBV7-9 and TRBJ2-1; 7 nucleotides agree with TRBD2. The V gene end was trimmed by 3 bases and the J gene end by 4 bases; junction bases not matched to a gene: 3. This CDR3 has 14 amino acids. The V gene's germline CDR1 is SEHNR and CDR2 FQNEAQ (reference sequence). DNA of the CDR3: TGTGCCAGCAGCTTTCTAGCGGATTACAATGAGCAGTTCTTC. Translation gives CASSFLADYNEQFF.

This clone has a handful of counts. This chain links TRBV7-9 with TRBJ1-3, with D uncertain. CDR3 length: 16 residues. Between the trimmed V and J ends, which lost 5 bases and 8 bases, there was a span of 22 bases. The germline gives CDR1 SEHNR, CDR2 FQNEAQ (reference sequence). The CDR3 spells CASSPRRGNSGDTIYF. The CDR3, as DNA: TGTGCCAGCAGCCCCCGCAGAGGGAATAGTGGTGACACCATATATTTT.

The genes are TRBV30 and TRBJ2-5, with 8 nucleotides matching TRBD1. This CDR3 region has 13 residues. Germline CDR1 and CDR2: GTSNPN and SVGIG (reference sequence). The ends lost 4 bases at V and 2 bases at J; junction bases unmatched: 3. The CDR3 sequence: CAWKQGGQETQYF. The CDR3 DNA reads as TGTGCCTGGAAACAGGGGGGTCAAGAGACCCAGTACTTC.

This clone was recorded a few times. CDR3 in amino acids: CASSDQQRTEAFF. The CDR3 coding sequence is TGTGCCAGCAGTGACCAACAGCGGACTGAAGCTTTCTTT. V usage is TRBV6-1 and J usage is TRBJ1-1, with D hard to call. The CDR3 runs to 13 residues. Trimming removed 3 bases at V and 5 bases at J, with 10 bases between. CDR1 MNHNS and CDR2 SASEGT come from the germline V gene.

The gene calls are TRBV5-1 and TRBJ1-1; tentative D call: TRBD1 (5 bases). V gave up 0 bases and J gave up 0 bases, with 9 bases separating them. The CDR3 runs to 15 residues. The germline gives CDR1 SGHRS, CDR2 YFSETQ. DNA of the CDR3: TGCGCCAGCAGCTTGGATACGGGGGTGAACACTGAAGCTTTCTTT. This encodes CASSLDTGVNTEAFF.

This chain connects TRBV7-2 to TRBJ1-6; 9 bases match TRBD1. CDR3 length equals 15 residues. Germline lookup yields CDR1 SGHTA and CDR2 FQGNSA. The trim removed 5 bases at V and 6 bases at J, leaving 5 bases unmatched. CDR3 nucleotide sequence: TGTGCCAGCAGCCTGGGACAGGGAAGTAATTCACCCCTCCACTTT. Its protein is CASSLGQGSNSPLHF.

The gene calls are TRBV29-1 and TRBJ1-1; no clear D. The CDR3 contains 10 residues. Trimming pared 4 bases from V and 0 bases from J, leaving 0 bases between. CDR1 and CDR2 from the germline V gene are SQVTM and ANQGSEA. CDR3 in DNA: TGCAGCGTTGTGAACACTGAAGCTTTCTTT. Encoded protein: CSVVNTEAFF.

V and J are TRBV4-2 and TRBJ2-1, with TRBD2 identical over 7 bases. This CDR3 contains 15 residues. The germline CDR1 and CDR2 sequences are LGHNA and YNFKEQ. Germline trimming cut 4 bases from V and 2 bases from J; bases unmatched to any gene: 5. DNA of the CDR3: TGTGCCAGCAGCCCTGGACTAGAGGCCTACAATGAGCAGTTCTTC. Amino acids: CASSPGLEAYNEQFF.

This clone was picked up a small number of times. The CDR3 bases are TGTGCCAGCAGCGCGACCTTCCTTCCCCAGCATTTT. Its translation: CASSATFLPQHF. This rearrangement joins TRBV5-8 to TRBJ1-5; the D is unclear. V was shortened by 4 bases and J by 10 bases, with 12 bases between the two germline ends. Germline CDR1 SGHTS, CDR2 YDEGEE. There are 12 residues in the CDR3. Full variable domain (missing parts from reference TRBV5-8 and TRBJ1-5): EAGVTQSPTHLIKTRGQQATLRCSPISGHTSVYWYQQALGLGLQFLLWYDEGEERNRGNFPPRFSGRQFPNYSSELNVNALELEDSALYLCASSATFLPQHFGDGTRLSIL.

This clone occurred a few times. CDR3 residues: CAPGVAGGHNEQFF. The CDR3 DNA reads as TGTGCCCCGGGGGTAGCGGGGGGGCACAATGAGCAGTTCTTC. V usage is TRBV5-4 and J usage is TRBJ2-1, with 11 bases identical to TRBD2. Germline-derived CDR1 and CDR2 are SGHNT and YYREEE (reference sequence). The V and J ends lost 10 bases and 5 bases, in that order; junction bases with no gene match: 8. The CDR3 covers 14 residues.

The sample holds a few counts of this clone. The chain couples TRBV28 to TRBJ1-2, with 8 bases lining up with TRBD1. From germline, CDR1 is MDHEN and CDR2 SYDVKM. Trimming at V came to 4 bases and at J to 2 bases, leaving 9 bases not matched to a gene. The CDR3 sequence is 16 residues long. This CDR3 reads CASSSPRDRGNYGYTF. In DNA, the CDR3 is TGTGCCAGCAGTTCTCCACGCGACAGGGGCAACTATGGCTACACCTTC.

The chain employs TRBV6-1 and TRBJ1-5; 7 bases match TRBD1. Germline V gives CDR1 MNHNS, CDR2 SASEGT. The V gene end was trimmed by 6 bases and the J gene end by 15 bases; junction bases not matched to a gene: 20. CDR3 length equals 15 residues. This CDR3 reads CASSMGRQTGAIRHF. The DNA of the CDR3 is TGTGCCAGCAGCATGGGGCGGCAAACAGGGGCCATCCGGCATTTT.

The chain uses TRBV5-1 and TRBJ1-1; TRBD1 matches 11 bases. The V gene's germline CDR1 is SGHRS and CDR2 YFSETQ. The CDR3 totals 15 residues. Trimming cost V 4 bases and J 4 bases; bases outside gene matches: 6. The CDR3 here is CASSERTGGTTEAFF. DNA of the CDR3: TGCGCCAGCAGCGAGAGGACAGGGGGCACCACTGAAGCTTTCTTT.

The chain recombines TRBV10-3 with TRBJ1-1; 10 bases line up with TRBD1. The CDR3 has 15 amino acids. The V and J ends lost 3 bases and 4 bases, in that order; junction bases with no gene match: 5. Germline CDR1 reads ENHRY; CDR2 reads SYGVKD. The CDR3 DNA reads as TGTGCCATCAGTGAAGCCCGGACAGGGGGCACTGAAGCTTTCTTT. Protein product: CAISEARTGGTEAFF.

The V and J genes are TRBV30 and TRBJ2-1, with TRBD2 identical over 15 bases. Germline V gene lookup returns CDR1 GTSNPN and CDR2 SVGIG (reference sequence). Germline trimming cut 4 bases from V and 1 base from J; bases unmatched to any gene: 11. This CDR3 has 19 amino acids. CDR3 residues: CAWTTTGTSGGFSYNEQFF. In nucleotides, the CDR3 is TGTGCCTGGACCACGACAGGGACTAGCGGGGGGTTTTCCTACAATGAGCAGTTCTTC.

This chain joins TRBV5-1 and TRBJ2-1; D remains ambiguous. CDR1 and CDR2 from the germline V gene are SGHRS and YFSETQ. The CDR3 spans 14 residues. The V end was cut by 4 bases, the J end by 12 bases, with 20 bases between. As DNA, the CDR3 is TGCGCCAGCAGCCCCCTGGGCAGTACTCAAGGGCAGTTCTTC. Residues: CASSPLGSTQGQFF. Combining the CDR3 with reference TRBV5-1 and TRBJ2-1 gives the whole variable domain KAGVTQTPRYLIKTRGQQVTLSCSPISGHRSVSWYQQTPGQGLQFLFEYFSETQRNKGNFPGRFSGRQFSNSRSEMNVSTLELGDSALYLCASSPLGSTQGQFFGPGTRLTVL.

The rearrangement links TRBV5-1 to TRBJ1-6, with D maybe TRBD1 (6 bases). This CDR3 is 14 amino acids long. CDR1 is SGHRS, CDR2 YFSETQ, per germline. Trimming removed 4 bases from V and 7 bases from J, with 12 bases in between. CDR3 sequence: CASSADSPNSPLHF. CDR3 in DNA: TGCGCCAGCAGCGCGGACAGCCCCAATTCACCCCTCCACTTT.

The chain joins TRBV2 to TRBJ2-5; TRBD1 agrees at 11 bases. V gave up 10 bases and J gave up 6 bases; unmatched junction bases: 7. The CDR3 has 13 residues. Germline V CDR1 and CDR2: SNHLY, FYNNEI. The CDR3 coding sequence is TGTGCCACTAGGACAGGGGGCGCGAAGACCCAGTACTTC. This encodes CATRTGGAKTQYF.

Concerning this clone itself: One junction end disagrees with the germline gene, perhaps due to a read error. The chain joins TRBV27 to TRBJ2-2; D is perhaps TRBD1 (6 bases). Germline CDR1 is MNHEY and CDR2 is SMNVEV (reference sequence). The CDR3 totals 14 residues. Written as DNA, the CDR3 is TGTGCCAGCAGTCCAGGGGCGAATACCGGGGAGCTGTTTTTT. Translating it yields CASSPGANTGELFF.

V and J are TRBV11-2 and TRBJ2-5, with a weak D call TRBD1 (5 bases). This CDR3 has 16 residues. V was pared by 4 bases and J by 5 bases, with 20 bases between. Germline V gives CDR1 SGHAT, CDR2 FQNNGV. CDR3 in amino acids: CASSSRARELGETQYF. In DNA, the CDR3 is TGTGCCAGCAGCTCTAGGGCCAGGGAACTCGGGGAGACCCAGTACTTC.

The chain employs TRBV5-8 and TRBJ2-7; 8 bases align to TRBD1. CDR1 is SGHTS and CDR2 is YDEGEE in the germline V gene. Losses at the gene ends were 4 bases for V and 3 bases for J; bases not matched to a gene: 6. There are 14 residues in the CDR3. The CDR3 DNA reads TGTGCCAGCAGCCCGGTGGACAGGGTCTACGAGCAGTACTTC. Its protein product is CASSPVDRVYEQYF.

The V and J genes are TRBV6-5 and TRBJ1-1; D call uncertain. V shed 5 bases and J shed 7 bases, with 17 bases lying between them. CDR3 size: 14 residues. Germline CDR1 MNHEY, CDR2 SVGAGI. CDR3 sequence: CASSNGGALGEAFF. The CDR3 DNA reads TGTGCCAGCAGTAATGGCGGAGCGCTAGGTGAAGCTTTCTTT.

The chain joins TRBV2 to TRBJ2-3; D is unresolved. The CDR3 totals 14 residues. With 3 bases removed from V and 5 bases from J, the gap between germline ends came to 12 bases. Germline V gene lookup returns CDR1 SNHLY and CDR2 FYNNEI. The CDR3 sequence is CASSDGRSRDTQYF. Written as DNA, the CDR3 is TGTGCCAGCAGTGATGGCAGGTCCCGAGATACGCAGTATTTT.

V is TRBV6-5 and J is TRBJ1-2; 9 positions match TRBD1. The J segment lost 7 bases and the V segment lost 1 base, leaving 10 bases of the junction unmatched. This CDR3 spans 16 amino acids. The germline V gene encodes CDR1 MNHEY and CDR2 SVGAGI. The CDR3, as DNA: TGTGCCAGCAGTTACTTGGGACAGGGAAGGGACGGTGGCTACACCTTC. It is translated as CASSYLGQGRDGGYTF.

The CDR3 here is CSGLGTGETEQFF. For the CDR3, the DNA is TGCAGTGGACTGGGGACAGGGGAAACTGAGCAGTTCTTC. This chain links TRBV29-1 with TRBJ2-1, with 10 bases fitting TRBD1. Germline CDR1 is SQVTM and CDR2 is ANQGSEA. CDR3 length equals 13 residues.

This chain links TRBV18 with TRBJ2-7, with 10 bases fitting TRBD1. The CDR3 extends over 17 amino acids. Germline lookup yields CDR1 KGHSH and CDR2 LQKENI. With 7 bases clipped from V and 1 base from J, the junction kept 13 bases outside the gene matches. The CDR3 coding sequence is TGTGCCAGCTGGACCAGGCGGACAGGGGGTTATTCCTACGAGCAGTACTTC. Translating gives CASWTRRTGGYSYEQYF.